Each of the 10 T cell receptor beta chains below was sequenced from the same sample in a study of neurological immune-mediated disorders. TCRdb fed the 5' RACE reads into MiXCR, producing one record per CDR3 protein. In the table there are roughly 71,000 distinct CDR3 sequences, roughly 3.6% of which are singletons. The sequencing input was PBMCs. These receptors were taken from a man younger than 40 with multiple sclerosis.

This clonotype was detected many times. This chain uses TRBV4-3 with TRBJ2-3; 7 bases map to TRBD2. The V segment lost 0 bases and the J segment 0 bases; nucleotides outside the gene matches: 3. Germline V gene sequence: CDR1 LGHNA, CDR2 YSLEER. This CDR3 contains 16 residues. For the CDR3, the DNA is TGCGCCAGCAGCCAAGATCGCGGGAGAAGCACAGATACGCAGTATTTT. It is translated as CASSQDRGRSTDTQYF.

This clonotype occurred many times. The rearrangement links TRBV6-5 to TRBJ1-5; 12 nucleotides line up with TRBD1. This CDR3 has 15 amino acids. Germline V gene lookup returns CDR1 MNHEY and CDR2 SVGAGI. J was trimmed by 6 bases and V by 5 bases; bases with no gene match: 5. This CDR3 is CASSAGQGASQPQHF. The CDR3 bases are TGTGCCAGCAGTGCGGGACAGGGGGCATCTCAGCCCCAGCATTTT.

At least ten counts were recorded for this clonotype. V and J are TRBV20-1 and TRBJ2-7, with D perhaps TRBD1 (7 bases). The length of the CDR3 is 13 residues. The germline V gene has CDR1 DFQATT and CDR2 SNEGSKA (reference sequence). V shed 5 bases and J shed 6 bases, with 17 bases lying between them. The DNA of the CDR3 is TGCAGTGCTGCCCATGGGCAGGGGGGCGAGCAGTACTTC. It yields the protein CSAAHGQGGEQYF.

A few counts support this clonotype. A clone one base away is much larger, so this may be a read error. The rearrangement uses TRBV28 and TRBJ1-6; D perhaps matches TRBD1 (5 bases). CDR1 and CDR2 (germline): MDHEN, SYDVKM. CDR3 size: 17 residues. CDR3 in amino acids: CASSLTGVRQNNSPLNF. The CDR3 DNA sequence: TGTGCCAGCAGTTTAACGGGCGTTCGACAGAATAATTCACCCCTCAACTTT.

This clonotype was seen repeatedly, ten times or more. The genes are TRBV3-1 and TRBJ1-1; perhaps TRBD1 as D (5 bases). The V end was cut by 4 bases, the J end by 3 bases, with 12 bases between. The CDR3 is 14 amino acids. The germline gives CDR1 LGHDT, CDR2 YNNKEL (reference sequence). CDR3 in DNA: TGTGCCAGCAGCCGGGGGACTTACGACACTGAAGCTTTCTTT. It specifies CASSRGTYDTEAFF.

This clonotype has a count of ten or more. The rearrangement joins TRBV6-1 to TRBJ1-6, with D possibly TRBD1 on 6 matching bases. Trimming took off 2 bases at V and 8 bases at J, with 10 bases between the two ends. Per the germline V gene, CDR1 is MNHNS and CDR2 is SASEGT. This CDR3 is built from 14 residues. In DNA, the CDR3 is TGTGCCAGCAGTGAATTGGGGGCAGATTCACCCCTCCACTTT. Its translation is CASSELGADSPLHF.

This clonotype has at least ten counts. This rearrangement joins TRBV20-1 to TRBJ2-5; TRBD2 matches 8 bases. CDR1 DFQATT and CDR2 SNEGSKA come from the germline V gene (reference sequence). This CDR3 comprises 15 residues. V dropped 4 bases and J dropped 5; count of bases not matched to a gene: 12. CDR3 DNA sequence: TGCAGTGCTAAAACGGGACTAGACTCCGTCGAGACCCAGTACTTC. Translation gives CSAKTGLDSVETQYF.

This clonotype was observed a handful of times. This sequence joins TRBV20-1 and TRBJ1-2; 9 positions agree with TRBD1. Germline CDR1 reads DFQATT; CDR2 reads SNEGSKA (reference sequence). V lost 2 bases and J lost 3; bases outside the gene matches: 1. CDR3 size: 13 residues. Written as DNA, the CDR3 is TGCAGTGCTAGAAGGGACAGGGACTATGGCTACACCTTC. This sequence encodes CSARRDRDYGYTF.

There are many counts of this clonotype. The genes are TRBV20-1 and TRBJ2-3, with D unresolved. This CDR3 is built from 14 residues. V lost 3 bases to trimming and J lost 2 bases, with 12 bases between them. Germline CDR1 and CDR2: DFQATT and SNEGSKA (reference sequence). CDR3 loop: CSASGGLATDTQYF. DNA for the CDR3: TGCAGTGCTAGCGGCGGTCTGGCCACAGATACGCAGTATTTT.

The chain joins TRBV19 to TRBJ2-1; tentative D call: TRBD1 (6 bases). Trimming pared 0 bases from V and 4 bases from J, leaving 13 bases between. This CDR3 region has 16 residues. In germline, CDR1 is LNHDA, CDR2 SQIVND (reference sequence). CDR3 loop: CASSIDPGHLYNEQFF. The CDR3, as DNA: TGTGCCAGTAGTATAGATCCGGGACACCTGTACAATGAGCAGTTCTTC. The complete variable domain, with remaining parts taken from reference TRBV19 and TRBJ2-1, reads DGGITQSPKYLFRKEGQNVTLSCEQNLNHDAMYWYRQDPGQGLRLIYYSQIVNDFQKGDIAEGYSVSREKKESFPLTVTSAQKNPTAFYLCASSIDPGHLYNEQFFGPGTRLTVL.